This TCR beta chain came from a study of cytomegalovirus exposure and HLA in healthy donors. Study-wide background: There were some 120 million unique TCR beta sequences, drawn from roughly 200 million T cells, in an earlier analysis. Overall study results and limits: The productive fraction for most TCR beta V segments was about 90% or about 30% in an earlier analysis. Later analysis reportedly placed an Asian-associated ancestry cluster below the roughly 630-donor mean in N-insertions.

The CDR3 is 16 residues long. The germline V gene encodes CDR1 SGHRS and CDR2 YFSETQ. V gave up 4 bases and J gave up 0 bases; unmatched junction bases: 7. This clone was recorded only once. Its specificity is not known. PCR primers comprised 60 Vbeta and 13 Jbeta primers. The data were produced by immunoSEQ multiplex PCR, yet TCRdb's version contains in-frame clones alone and is incomplete. The sample yields tens of thousands of clones, over 65% seen once. The TCR originated in a woman between 35 and 50 years old in good health and CMV-seropositive. Sequenced input: PBMCs. This chain connects TRBV5-1 to TRBJ2-3, with 8 bases matching TRBD2. CDR3 in DNA: TGCGCCAGCAGCCCAGAACCTAGCGGGAGCACAGATACGCAGTATTTT. As protein: CASSPEPSGSTDTQYF.